The present TCR beta chain was sequenced within a study of blood T cell repertoires in COVID-19. Study-wide background: Donors in the United States, Italy and Spain gave samples during acute or convalescent COVID-19.

Germline V gene data show CDR1 as SGHAT and CDR2 as FQNNGV. V dropped 5 bases and J dropped 5; count of bases not matched to a gene: 10. This CDR3 has 15 residues. Source study methods: Amplification of reference gene primers provided the estimated nucleated cell counts. Generated by immunoSEQ multiplex PCR, the TCRdb table keeps only in-frame clones and is missing some. V and J calls and clone size are as listed in that table; D and trimming were resolved from the DNA. The repertoire holds tens of thousands of clones, with about 86% as singletons. The chain links TRBV11-2 to TRBJ2-5, with TRBD2 matching 8 bases. Sequenced input: peripheral blood. The source of this sequence is a man aged 55 to 70 with acute or convalescent COVID-19. The CDR3 loop reads CASSLPGGGEETQYF. The CDR3 coding sequence is TGTGCCAGCAGCCTCCCCGGGGGGGGCGAGGAGACCCAGTACTTC.